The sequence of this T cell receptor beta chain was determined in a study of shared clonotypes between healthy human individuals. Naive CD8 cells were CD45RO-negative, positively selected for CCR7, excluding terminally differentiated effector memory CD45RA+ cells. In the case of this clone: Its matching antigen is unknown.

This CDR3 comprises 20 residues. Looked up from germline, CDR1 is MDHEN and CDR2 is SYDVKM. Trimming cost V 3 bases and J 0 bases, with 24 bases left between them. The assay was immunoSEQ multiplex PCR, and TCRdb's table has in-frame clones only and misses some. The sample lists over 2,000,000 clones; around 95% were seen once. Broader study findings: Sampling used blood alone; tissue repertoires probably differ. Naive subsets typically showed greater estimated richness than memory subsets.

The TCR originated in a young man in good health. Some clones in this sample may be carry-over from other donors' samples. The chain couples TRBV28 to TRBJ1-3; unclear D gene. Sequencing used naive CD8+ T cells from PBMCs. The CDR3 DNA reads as TGTGCCAGCAGTTTCCTATCCCGGGCCGGGAGGAGAAACTCTGGAAACACCATATATTTT. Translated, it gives CASSFLSRAGRRNSGNTIYF. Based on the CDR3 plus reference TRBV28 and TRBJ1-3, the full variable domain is DVKVTQSSRYLVKRTGEKVFLECVQDMDHENMFWYRQDPGLGLRLIYFSYDVKMKEKGDIPEGYSVSREKKERFSLILESASTNQTSMYLCASSFLSRAGRRNSGNTIYFGEGSWLTVV.